This entry concerns a single T cell receptor beta chain. This clone qualifies as medium-sized (0.01 to 0.1%). What this receptor recognizes is not known. No qualities accompany the bases; no much larger clone lies one base away. An Illumina MiSeq was used to sequence the TCRbeta libraries, yielding an average of approximately 40,000 productive templates per sample. Multiplex PCR amplification was used to generate TCRbeta CDR3 libraries with the immunoSEQ assay. As for how the authors treated the data: Repertoire diversity was calculated as previously defined, and values close to 0 indicated extremely monoclonal samples. This is the immuneACCESS table as TCRdb keeps it, with only in-frame sequences that have V and J called. A part of the clones is gone; compared with another copy, unresolved V genes explain less than half, and the rest is unexplained. The V and J calls and clone size were taken over from that table, and D and trimming were inferred from the DNA. The sample contains about 670 clones, roughly 44% of them found a single time. The top ten clones comprise approximately 99% of the sample.

The same DNA, extracted from blood mononuclear cells, served for both the TCR sequencing and the STAT3 sequencing. This entry comes from a study of STAT3 mutations in large granular lymphocyte leukemia (dated by TCRdb to between 2019 and 2020). Study-level background: Canonical activating STAT3 mutations were detected in roughly half of the longitudinally sequenced T-LGLL patients. More than half of T-LGLL patients received one or more immunosuppressive therapy regimens, with hematologic response in 40% of those treated. To reconstruct clonal hierarchy and dynamics, serial deep sequencing of TCRbeta CDR3 and STAT3 was performed in patients with T-cell large granular lymphocyte leukemia. From an initial cohort of approximately 190 LGL patients, more than 15 representative T-LGLL cases were picked for longitudinal TCRbeta and STAT3 sequencing. On average, sequencing was done at 3 to 5 time points per patient, with the number of samplings ranging from 2 to 8. As controls within the study, a couple of patients with natural killer LGL leukemia were also sequenced longitudinally.

The paper as a whole reports these results and caveats: The burden of the dominant TCR clone was higher than the STAT3 mutant burden in several patients, which suggests that the STAT3 mutation arose secondarily inside a clone that had already expanded. Linking therapy response to changes in TCR clonal burden was complicated by variable intervals between samplings and by differing treatment regimens. Because no samples were available when a clone first appeared, clonal expansion had to be inferred from samplings taken at other points. Persisting codominant clonotypes in some patients meant a small but highly pathogenic clone may have been missed. In about 30% of the 18 patients, TCR clonotype switching occurred after therapy, and every newly emerging clone was STAT3 wild type. At least one immunodominant TCRbeta clonotype was identified in every T-LGLL patient, and multiple immunodominant subclonotypes were identified in about half of the T-LGLL patients.

From its cysteine to its phenylalanine, the CDR3 spans 15 amino acids. This entry keeps only the CDR3 DNA: 45 bases, framed from base 1. Via the germline V gene (reference sequence), CDR1 is SGHNT and CDR2 YYREEE. Trimming accounts for 4 bases at V and 12 bases at J, while the number of junction bases matched to no gene is 15. The origin of this receptor is a woman in her fifties or sixties with T-cell large granular lymphocyte leukemia. Some clones in this sample may be carry-over from other donors' samples. The age is the age at diagnosis. Sequencing used peripheral blood mononuclear cells. The chain employs TRBV5-4 and TRBJ2-1; 8 middle bases align to TRBD2. The CDR3 protein: CASSDLAGMLGRQFF. The DNA is as follows: TGTGCCAGCAGCGACCTAGCGGGTATGCTCGGTCGGCAGTTCTTC. With the rest looked up from the reference TRBV5-4 and TRBJ2-1 genes rather than sequenced, the full variable domain is ETGVTQSPTHLIKTRGQQVTLRCSSQSGHNTVSWYQQALGQGPQFIFQYYREEENGRGNFPPRFSGLQFPNYSSELNVNALELDDSALYLCASSDLAGMLGRQFFGPGTRLTVL.